This TCR beta chain was profiled in a study of T cell repertoires in cytomegalovirus infection. Overall study: Indications of both CMV infection and matching HLA type were provided by public TCR beta signatures.

TCRdb recomputed calls from the reads with MiXCR, one row per CDR3 protein. The sample shows about 130,000 distinct CDR3 sequences, roughly 9% of them seen only once. The length of the CDR3 is 14 residues. Germline V gives CDR1 MDHEN, CDR2 SYDVKM. V lost 1 base and J lost 3, with 10 bases in between. This clonotype was found many times. As yet, its antigen is unknown. Findings and caveats of the study: Ex vivo responses were dominated by HLA-C-restricted CMV-specific TCR beta clonotypes. The cumulative frequency of public TCR beta families distinguished individuals who carried CMV together with the relevant HLA.

The sequencing input was PBMCs. The receptor was isolated from a human donor in good health (CMV status not recorded). Some clones in this sample may be carry-over from other donors' samples. The chain employs TRBV28 and TRBJ2-7, with no clear D. The DNA of the CDR3 is TGTGCCAGCAGTTTATATCGGACGGACTACGAGCAGTACTTC. It yields the protein CASSLYRTDYEQYF.